The next 23 T cell receptor beta chains were all read from a single sample in a study of cytomegalovirus exposure and HLA in healthy donors. The PCR made use of 60 Vbeta and 13 Jbeta primers. Sequencing used immunoSEQ multiplex PCR; TCRdb keeps in-frame clones, though not all of them. The sample records 100,000 to 150,000 clones, 83% being singletons. Sequencing was carried out using PBMCs. All receptors derive from a woman aged 40 to 50 in good health and CMV-seropositive.

This chain uses TRBV7-9 with TRBJ1-2, with 9 bases identical to TRBD1. The germline gives CDR1 SEHNR, CDR2 FQNEAQ (reference sequence). Trimming at V came to 6 bases and at J to 3 bases, leaving 8 bases not matched to a gene. This CDR3 region has 15 residues. DNA of the CDR3: TGTGCCAGCAGTCCTATAGACAGGGGGGACTATGGCTACACCTTC. This translates into CASSPIDRGDYGYTF. The full variable domain, in which reference TRBV7-9 and TRBJ1-2 provide the parts outside the CDR3, is DTGVSQNPRHKITKRGQNVTFRCDPISEHNRLYWYRQTLGQGPEFLTYFQNEAQLEKSRLLSDRFSAERPKGSFSTLEIQRTEQGDSAMYLCASSPIDRGDYGYTFGSGTRLTVV.

The gene calls are TRBV7-9 and TRBJ2-1; perhaps TRBD1 as D (6 bases). There are 12 residues in the CDR3. V was shortened by 4 bases and J by 6 bases, with 7 bases between the two germline ends. Germline V CDR1 and CDR2: SEHNR, FQNEAQ (reference sequence). The CDR3 loop reads CASSSTGNEQFF. For the CDR3, the DNA is TGTGCCAGCAGCTCGACAGGCAATGAGCAGTTCTTC.

V gene TRBV21-1 combines with J gene TRBJ2-2; no DNA check was done on the table's D call, TRBD1. TRBV21-1 is marked as a pseudogene. CDR3 length: 15 residues. Here the CDR3 reads CAVQGEGALTGELFF. CDR3 nucleotides: TGTGCCGTGCAGGGCGAGGGGGCTTTGACCGGGGAGCTGTTTTTT.

The chain combines TRBV5-5 with TRBJ2-1; the D gene is possibly TRBD1 (5 bases). CDR1 is SGHKS, CDR2 YYEKEE, per germline (reference sequence). V shed 4 bases and J shed 12 bases, with 20 bases lying between them. The CDR3 extends over 14 amino acids. CDR3 DNA sequence: TGTGCCAGCAGCGTAACAGGTTACGTCCAGCGGCAGTTCTTC. It yields the protein CASSVTGYVQRQFF.

Only one count was recorded for this clone. The chain uses TRBV5-1 and TRBJ2-7; TRBD1 matches at 7 bases. Germline trimming cut 5 bases from V and 7 bases from J; bases unmatched to any gene: 12. This CDR3 spans 14 amino acids. CDR1 and CDR2 (germline): SGHRS, YFSETQ. CDR3 bases: TGCGCCAGCAGGCTTGGGACAGCGAGCTCGGAGCAGTACTTC. It is translated as CASRLGTASSEQYF.

The chain links TRBV4-1 to TRBJ2-3; perhaps TRBD2 as D (6 bases). This CDR3 has 17 residues. CDR1 MGHRA and CDR2 YSYEKL come from the germline V gene. Trimming took 0 bases from V and 5 from J, leaving 18 bases between them. The CDR3 DNA reads as TGCGCCAGCAGCCAAGAACTCCAGGCTAGCGCGGTAGATACGCAGTATTTT. It yields the protein CASSQELQASAVDTQYF.

The genes are TRBV4-2 and TRBJ2-3; a weak D match, TRBD2 (5 bases). Per the germline V gene, CDR1 is LGHNA and CDR2 is YNFKEQ. Trimming pared 0 bases from V and 0 bases from J, leaving 19 bases between. The CDR3 has 19 amino acids. The CDR3 spells CASSQDPGYSGSSTDTQYF. DNA of the CDR3: TGTGCCAGCAGCCAAGACCCCGGATACAGCGGAAGCAGCACAGATACGCAGTATTTT.

The chain combines TRBV5-6 with TRBJ1-2; D remains unclear. V dropped 3 bases and J dropped 12 bases, with 12 bases sitting between them. Germline V gene data show CDR1 as SGHDT and CDR2 as YYEEEE. The CDR3 length is 11 residues. The CDR3 spells CASSWREINTF. As DNA, the CDR3 is TGTGCCAGCAGCTGGAGGGAAATCAACACCTTC.

V usage is TRBV28 and J usage is TRBJ2-5; the match to TRBD2 covers 12 bases. Germline lookup yields CDR1 MDHEN and CDR2 SYDVKM. The CDR3 covers 16 residues. V trimming: 10 bases; J trimming: 4 bases; junction bases outside the gene matches: 13. CDR3 nucleotide sequence: TGTGCCACAGCAAGAGAACTAGCGGGAGGAGGAGAGACCCAGTACTTC. This codes for CATARELAGGGETQYF.

This sequence joins TRBV5-6 and TRBJ1-2; TRBD1 matches 7 bases. In germline, CDR1 is SGHDT, CDR2 YYEEEE. V lost 4 bases to trimming and J lost 2 bases; unmatched junction nucleotides: 8. The CDR3 is 15 amino acids. In DNA form, the CDR3 reads TGTGCCAGCAGCCCCCGACAGGGAATAAACTATGGCTACACCTTC. Translation gives CASSPRQGINYGYTF.

The DNA of the CDR3 is TGTGCCAGCAGCTTAGATGGAGCTCCCTACACCTTC. Residues: CASSLDGAPYTF. V gene TRBV11-3 combines with J gene TRBJ1-2; D not certain. Deletions cut 0 bases from V and 10 bases from J, with 9 bases between. The CDR3 extends over 12 amino acids. Germline loops: CDR1 SGHNT, CDR2 YENEEA.

The J gene is TRBJ1-2, the V gene TRBV6-1; D ambiguous. This CDR3 is 14 amino acids long. The germline CDR1 and CDR2 sequences are MNHNS and SASEGT. Deletions cut 5 bases from V and 2 bases from J, with 12 bases between. This CDR3 reads CASSRTDKNYGYTF. In nucleotides, the CDR3 is TGTGCCAGCAGTAGGACTGACAAAAACTATGGCTACACCTTC.

The chain combines TRBV13 with TRBJ1-2, with D unclear. Trimming removed 2 bases at V and 10 bases at J, with 20 bases between. The germline CDR1 and CDR2 sequences are PRHDT and FYEKMQ (reference sequence). The CDR3 spans 15 residues. CDR3 DNA sequence: TGTGCCAGCAGCTTACGGGTTTCCTCACGGACTGCCTACACCTTC. This translates into CASSLRVSSRTAYTF. The full variable domain, in which reference TRBV13 and TRBJ1-2 provide the parts outside the CDR3, is AAGVIQSPRHLIKEKRETATLKCYPIPRHDTVYWYQQGPGQDPQFLISFYEKMQSDKGSIPDRFSAQQFSDYHSELNMSSLELGDSALYFCASSLRVSSRTAYTFGSGTRLTVV.

Only one count was recorded for this clone. The chain joins TRBV5-8 to TRBJ2-7, with 8 bases aligning to TRBD2. V shed 4 bases, J shed 2 bases, and the junction held 11 bases outside the gene matches. The CDR3 spans 16 residues. Germline CDR1 reads SGHTS; CDR2 reads YDEGEE. CDR3 DNA: TGTGCCAGCAGCAGGATAGGACTAGCCCCTACCTACGAGCAGTACTTC. It encodes CASSRIGLAPTYEQYF.

The gene calls are TRBV6-5 and TRBJ2-7; 7 bases are shared with TRBD2. Germline CDR1 is MNHEY and CDR2 is SVGAGI. CDR3 length: 13 residues. V lost 6 bases and J lost 0; bases outside the gene matches: 2. CDR3 region: CASSGGYSYEQYF. CDR3 DNA: TGTGCCAGCAGCGGGGGGTACTCCTACGAGCAGTACTTC.

CDR3: CASSVAGGYQETQYF. CDR3 nucleotide sequence: TGTGCCAGCAGCGTAGCGGGAGGGTACCAAGAGACCCAGTACTTC. V usage is TRBV6-1 and J usage is TRBJ2-5, with TRBD2 matching over 11 bases. Germline CDR1 MNHNS, CDR2 SASEGT. The CDR3 extends over 15 amino acids. V dropped 6 bases and J dropped 0; count of bases not matched to a gene: 3.

The gene calls are TRBV7-2 and TRBJ2-5, with unresolved D. The germline V and J ends were trimmed by 4 bases and 4 bases, with 13 bases remaining between them. CDR1 and CDR2 (germline): SGHTA, FQGNSA. The CDR3 consists of 14 residues. DNA of the CDR3: TGTGCCAGCAGCTATGATATAGGCGGAGAGACCCAGTACTTC. Translation: CASSYDIGGETQYF.

The chain couples TRBV5-5 to TRBJ2-7; D not certain. V shed 2 bases and J shed 1 base, with 7 bases lying between them. The CDR3 length is 13 residues. Germline loops: CDR1 SGHKS, CDR2 YYEKEE (reference sequence). CDR3 in DNA: TGTGCCAGCAGCTTCAGTATTTCCTACGAGCAGTACTTC. Amino acids: CASSFSISYEQYF.

The rearrangement uses TRBV9 and TRBJ2-1, with D possibly being TRBD2 (5 bases). The ends were cut back, 0 bases at V and 5 bases at J, with 9 bases in the middle. Germline V CDR1 and CDR2: SGDLS, YYNGEE. CDR3 size: 14 residues. Written as DNA, the CDR3 is TGTGCCAGCAGCGTAGGGTCGGGGAACAATGAGCAGTTCTTC. This encodes CASSVGSGNNEQFF.

This CDR3 is CASSLNYASRTQYF. CDR3 coding DNA: TGTGCCAGCAGCTTAAACTATGCGAGTCGTACGCAGTATTTT. The rearrangement links TRBV11-2 to TRBJ2-3; the D is unclear. The CDR3 has 14 residues. The V gene's germline CDR1 is SGHAT and CDR2 FQNNGV. V dropped 2 bases and J dropped 8 bases, with 14 bases sitting between them.

The chain uses TRBV19 and TRBJ2-7; 9 nucleotides line up with TRBD1. The V gene end was trimmed by 5 bases and the J gene end by 6 bases; junction bases not matched to a gene: 8. The length of the CDR3 is 14 residues. Germline CDR1 LNHDA, CDR2 SQIVND (reference sequence). For the CDR3, the DNA is TGTGCCAGTAGTCCGGGACAGGGCCTCTTCGAGCAGTACTTC. This codes for CASSPGQGLFEQYF.

The V call is TRBV9, the J call TRBJ2-1, with a weak D call TRBD2 (5 bases). The V end lost 3 bases, the J end lost 6 bases, and 10 bases lay between the germline ends. Germline V gene lookup returns CDR1 SGDLS and CDR2 YYNGEE. The CDR3 is 13 residues long. The CDR3 nucleotides read TGTGCCAGCAGCGGATCTAGCTTCAATGAGCAGTTCTTC. This codes for CASSGSSFNEQFF. Combining the CDR3 with reference TRBV9 and TRBJ2-1 gives the whole variable domain DSGVTQTPKHLITATGQRVTLRCSPRSGDLSVYWYQQSLDQGLQFLIQYYNGEERAKGNILERFSAQQFPDLHSELNLSSLELGDSALYFCASSGSSFNEQFFGPGTRLTVL.

The chain has TRBV6-5 and TRBJ1-1, with D perhaps TRBD1 (5 bases). This CDR3 is 16 amino acids long. Germline CDR1 is MNHEY and CDR2 is SVGAGI. The V and J ends lost 4 bases and 2 bases respectively, with 17 bases between them. CDR3 bases: TGTGCCAGCAGTTCCCGGGACCGGGGGGGAAACACTGAAGCTTTCTTT. It translates to CASSSRDRGGNTEAFF.